The 13 T cell receptor beta chains presented below share a single source sample, sequenced in a study of cytomegalovirus exposure and HLA in healthy donors (TCRdb year 2017). Library generation was performed with the immunoSEQ multiplex PCR assay. For the multiplex PCR, a mixture combining 60 forward primers for TCR Vbeta segments and 13 reverse primers for TCR Jbeta segments was used. As stored in TCRdb, this immuneACCESS dataset retains in-frame rearrangements with V and J assigned. A fraction of the clones does not appear; measured against another copy, unresolved V genes explain less than half of the discrepancy, and the remainder lacks a known reason. The sample table gives about 200,000 clones. The ten largest clones capture approximately 0.98% of the sample. Sequencing was done on a sample of PBMCs. The receptor source for this set is a woman under 40 in good health and CMV-seropositive.

This chain uses TRBV14 with TRBJ2-3; 9 bases align to TRBD2. Germline-derived CDR1 and CDR2 are SGHDN and FVKESK. This CDR3 has 16 amino acids. V lost 3 bases and J lost 1; bases outside the gene matches: 5. The CDR3 coding sequence is TGTGCCAGCAGCCATGTACCTAGCGGGGGCACAGATACGCAGTATTTT. Amino acid sequence: CASSHVPSGGTDTQYF.

This chain's CDR3 is CASSSQGGLNGYTF. In nucleotides, the CDR3 is TGTGCCAGCAGCTCGCAGGGGGGCCTCAATGGCTACACCTTC. The J gene is TRBJ1-2, the V gene TRBV7-9; 7 nucleotides line up with TRBD1. From germline, CDR1 is SEHNR and CDR2 FQNEAQ (reference sequence). V was pared by 4 bases and J by 6 bases, with 8 bases of the junction left unmatched. This CDR3 comprises 14 residues.

This chain connects TRBV10-1 to TRBJ1-1, with 7 bases that match TRBD1. V lost 0 bases to trimming and J lost 1 base; unmatched junction nucleotides: 5. The germline CDR1 and CDR2 sequences are WNHNN and SYGVQD (reference sequence). The CDR3 totals 16 residues. Here the CDR3 DNA reads TGCGCCAGCAGTGAGTCTACCCGACAGGGGAACACTGAAGCTTTCTTT. The encoded protein is CASSESTRQGNTEAFF.

The J gene is TRBJ1-1, the V gene TRBV9, with 8 bases fitting TRBD1. This CDR3 has 17 amino acids. The germline gives CDR1 SGDLS, CDR2 YYNGEE. The ends lost 0 bases at V and 7 bases at J; junction bases unmatched: 14. Here the CDR3 DNA reads TGTGCCAGCAGCGTAGCTCCTATGACAGGGGCCGCCTATGAAGCTTTCTTT. Encoded protein: CASSVAPMTGAAYEAFF.

The chain has TRBV11-2 and TRBJ2-1, with D perhaps matching TRBD1 (5 bases). Germline CDR1 reads SGHAT; CDR2 reads FQNNGV. The CDR3 covers 11 residues. The V end was cut by 4 bases, the J end by 9 bases, with 7 bases between. The CDR3 is CASSWGGEQFF. Here the CDR3 DNA reads TGTGCCAGCAGCTGGGGCGGTGAGCAGTTCTTC.

This chain links TRBV25-1 with TRBJ2-7, with D tentatively TRBD1 (5 bases). The length of the CDR3 is 15 residues. V was trimmed by 4 bases and J by 7 bases, leaving 20 bases between them. Germline V gene data show CDR1 as MGHDK and CDR2 as SYGVNS. CDR3 bases: TGTGCCAGCAGTGCCTCGGACGGGCGCGCAGGGGAGCAGTACTTC. Translated, it gives CASSASDGRAGEQYF.

The rearrangement uses TRBV27 and TRBJ2-7; D is perhaps TRBD2 (7 bases). V gave up 5 bases and J gave up 7 bases, with 24 bases separating them. Germline V gene data show CDR1 as MNHEY and CDR2 as SMNVEV (reference sequence). The CDR3 is 16 residues long. The CDR3 here is CASSPLTGSGAGEQYF. CDR3 bases: TGTGCCAGCAGTCCATTGACAGGCAGCGGGGCGGGGGAGCAGTACTTC.

The CDR3 bases are TGTGCTAGTGGTTTGGACTGGACAGATAGTGAAGCTTTCTTT. This translates into CASGLDWTDSEAFF. The chain is built from TRBV12-5 and TRBJ1-1; tentative D call: TRBD1 (6 bases). Trimming left V 1 base short and J 7 bases short, with 13 bases between. CDR3 size: 14 residues. CDR1 is LGHNT and CDR2 is FRNRAP in the germline V gene.

The gene calls are TRBV7-2 and TRBJ1-2; 8 nucleotides align to TRBD1. The CDR3 runs to 16 residues. V dropped 5 bases and J dropped 0; count of bases not matched to a gene: 8. CDR1 is SGHTA, CDR2 FQGNSA, per germline. CDR3 DNA sequence: TGTGCCAGCAGCCAAGGACAGGGCCGAGCTAACTATGGCTACACCTTC. This encodes CASSQGQGRANYGYTF.

The rearrangement uses TRBV19 and TRBJ1-1; the D is unclear. This CDR3 comprises 13 residues. V lost 6 bases and J lost 0, with 8 bases in between. CDR1 is LNHDA, CDR2 SQIVND, per germline (reference sequence). The CDR3 nucleotides are TGTGCCAGTAGGGAGCAGATGAACACTGAAGCTTTCTTT. As protein: CASREQMNTEAFF.

The gene calls are TRBV29-1 and TRBJ2-1; no firm D call. The CDR3 runs 12 residues. The germline CDR1 and CDR2 sequences are SQVTM and ANQGSEA. With 5 bases removed from V and 7 bases from J, the gap between germline ends came to 12 bases. The CDR3 sequence is CSVFTTLNEQFF. CDR3 DNA sequence: TGCAGCGTTTTTACTACTCTAAATGAGCAGTTCTTC.

The V and J genes are TRBV10-1 and TRBJ1-4; 7 bases fit TRBD1. V was clipped by 6 bases and J by 0 bases; unmatched bases: 10. Germline V gives CDR1 WNHNN, CDR2 SYGVQD (reference sequence). The length of the CDR3 is 17 residues. CDR3 sequence (DNA): TGCGCCAGCAGGAGGCGGGACAGTCAACCAACTAATGAAAAACTGTTTTTT. Translating gives CASRRRDSQPTNEKLFF.

This chain uses TRBV30 with TRBJ1-4; 11 positions match TRBD1. From germline, CDR1 is GTSNPN and CDR2 SVGIG (reference sequence). V gave up 3 bases and J gave up 8 bases; unmatched junction bases: 5. This CDR3 region has 14 residues. Written as DNA, the CDR3 is TGTGCCTGGAGGGACAGGGGGCTTCGGGAAAAACTGTTTTTT. This translates into CAWRDRGLREKLFF.